This T cell receptor (beta chain) stems from a study of CD8 T cells in Susac syndrome. V lost 0 bases to trimming and J lost 4 bases, with 10 bases between them. CDR3 length: 14 amino acids. In germline, CDR1 is SGHDT, CDR2 YYEEEE. The RNA input was roughly 0.45 to 1 ug, and it was reverse transcribed with random hexamers. Multiplex PCR with immunoSEQ amplified the TCR beta CDR3 across 54 Vbeta and 13 Jbeta. TCRdb redid the calling of the immunoSEQ multiplex PCR reads with MiXCR, one entry per CDR3 protein. This table has about 69,000 distinct CDR3 sequences, about 95% appearing once. TEMRA cells were enriched by FACS, while CD8+ and CD4+ T cells were obtained through a negative isolation that was performed magnetically.

The chain recombines TRBV5-6 with TRBJ2-5, with D hard to call. This TCR derives from a human donor in good health. The specimen sequenced was CD8+ T cells from PBMCs. The CDR3 reads CASSLEVLGETQYF. The CDR3, as DNA: TGTGCCAGCAGCTTGGAGGTACTTGGAGAGACCCAGTACTTC.